The rows below give T cell receptor beta chains drawn from one sample of a study of cytomegalovirus exposure and HLA in healthy donors. Repertoires were generated with immunoSEQ multiplex PCR, while TCRdb's copy carries only in-frame clones and drops some. In the table there are 150,000 to 200,000 clones, around 85% of which are singletons. The sequencing sample was made of PBMCs. The receptors were sampled from a man aged 18-30 years in good health and CMV-seropositive. Each CDR3 is given with its conserved first and last residue. Each record gives: D gene, J gene, V gene, clone size, CDR3 protein, CDR3 DNA. D genes are given only for firm matches. The listing skips clone size in some rows; elsewhere it reads once, few, many or a size class.

d_call: TRBD2
j_call: TRBJ2-1
v_call: TRBV4-1
clone_size: -
cdr3_aa: CASSQTGGRANEQFF
cdr3_nt: TGCGCCAGCAGCCAAACGGGCGGGAGGGCCAATGAGCAGTTCTTC

d_call: -
j_call: TRBJ2-2
v_call: TRBV5-1
clone_size: -
cdr3_aa: CASSSTTNTGELFF
cdr3_nt: TGCGCCAGCAGTTCGACGACAAACACCGGGGAGCTGTTTTTT

d_call: TRBD1
j_call: TRBJ2-7
v_call: TRBV7-3
clone_size: -
cdr3_aa: CASSLTRDSYEQYF
cdr3_nt: TGTGCCAGCAGCTTAACACGGGACAGCTACGAGCAGTACTTC

d_call: TRBD1
j_call: TRBJ1-3
v_call: TRBV30
clone_size: -
cdr3_aa: CAWSFSGGGTNTIYF
cdr3_nt: TGTGCCTGGAGTTTCTCGGGAGGGGGCACAAACACCATATATTTT

d_call: TRBD1
j_call: TRBJ2-7
v_call: TRBV27
clone_size: once
cdr3_aa: CASSPWDRDAYEQYF
cdr3_nt: TGTGCCAGCAGTCCTTGGGACAGGGACGCGTACGAGCAGTACTTC

d_call: -
j_call: TRBJ2-2
v_call: TRBV19
clone_size: -
cdr3_aa: CAIESGELFF
cdr3_nt: TGTGCCATTGAGTCCGGGGAGCTGTTTTTT

d_call: TRBD1
j_call: TRBJ2-2
v_call: TRBV2
clone_size: once
cdr3_aa: CARDSGQGRNTGELFF
cdr3_nt: TGTGCCAGGGATTCGGGACAGGGTAGAAACACCGGGGAGCTGTTTTTT

d_call: -
j_call: TRBJ2-6
v_call: TRBV6-6
clone_size: -
cdr3_aa: CASSRQVSGANVLTF
cdr3_nt: TGTGCCAGCAGCAGACAGGTCTCTGGGGCCAACGTCCTGACTTTC

d_call: -
j_call: TRBJ2-1
v_call: TRBV2
clone_size: -
cdr3_aa: CASSGGRSLFGSYNEQFF
cdr3_nt: TGTGCCAGCAGTGGAGGGAGGTCCTTATTCGGCTCCTACAATGAGCAGTTCTTC

d_call: TRBD1
j_call: TRBJ1-4
v_call: TRBV10-3
clone_size: -
cdr3_aa: CATTGTANEKLFF
cdr3_nt: TGTGCCACGACCGGGACAGCCAACGAAAAACTGTTTTTT

d_call: -
j_call: TRBJ2-5
v_call: TRBV4-1
clone_size: -
cdr3_aa: CASSQETGLQETQYF
cdr3_nt: TGCGCCAGCAGCCAGGAGACAGGCCTACAAGAGACCCAGTACTTC

d_call: -
j_call: TRBJ2-7
v_call: TRBV7-9
clone_size: -
cdr3_aa: CASSFSEGEQYF
cdr3_nt: TGTGCCAGCAGCTTTTCAGAGGGCGAGCAGTACTTC

d_call: TRBD1
j_call: TRBJ1-1
v_call: TRBV7-9
clone_size: -
cdr3_aa: CASSRGQEPFF
cdr3_nt: TGTGCCAGCAGCCGAGGACAGGAGCCTTTCTTT

d_call: TRBD1
j_call: TRBJ2-3
v_call: TRBV28
clone_size: -
cdr3_aa: CASSSWTGLGTDTQYF
cdr3_nt: TGTGCCAGCAGTTCGTGGACAGGGCTAGGGACAGATACGCAGTATTTT

d_call: TRBD1
j_call: TRBJ1-1
v_call: TRBV2
clone_size: -
cdr3_aa: CANHRGGNTEAFF
cdr3_nt: TGTGCCAACCACAGGGGCGGGAACACTGAAGCTTTCTTT

d_call: TRBD1
j_call: TRBJ1-3
v_call: TRBV14
clone_size: -
cdr3_aa: CASSAQQGAGNTIYF
cdr3_nt: TGTGCCAGCAGCGCCCAACAGGGGGCTGGAAACACCATATATTTT

d_call: -
j_call: TRBJ2-7
v_call: TRBV25-1
clone_size: -
cdr3_aa: CASSPRPAEGYEQYF
cdr3_nt: TGTGCCAGCAGTCCAAGGCCAGCCGAGGGCTACGAGCAGTACTTC

d_call: -
j_call: TRBJ2-5
v_call: TRBV5-4
clone_size: -
cdr3_aa: CASSWGGPQETQYF
cdr3_nt: TGTGCCAGCAGTTGGGGGGGGCCCCAAGAGACCCAGTACTTC

d_call: TRBD1
j_call: TRBJ1-2
v_call: TRBV4-1
clone_size: -
cdr3_aa: CASSPHLSTGEVDYGYTF
cdr3_nt: TGCGCCAGCAGCCCCCACCTCTCGACAGGGGAGGTCGACTATGGCTACACCTTC

d_call: -
j_call: TRBJ2-1
v_call: TRBV6-5
clone_size: -
cdr3_aa: CASREQAEQFF
cdr3_nt: TGTGCCAGCCGAGAGCAGGCGGAGCAGTTCTTC

d_call: TRBD2
j_call: TRBJ2-3
v_call: TRBV6-1
clone_size: -
cdr3_aa: CASSAQGGGADTQYF
cdr3_nt: TGTGCCAGCAGCGCCCAGGGCGGGGGGGCAGATACGCAGTATTTT

d_call: -
j_call: TRBJ1-2
v_call: TRBV28
clone_size: -
cdr3_aa: CASFEISGTLDYGYTF
cdr3_nt: TGTGCCAGCTTCGAAATCAGCGGGACACTAGATTATGGCTACACCTTC

d_call: TRBD2
j_call: TRBJ2-7
v_call: TRBV5-1
clone_size: -
cdr3_aa: CASSYPRDSGSYEQYF
cdr3_nt: TGCGCCAGCAGCTACCCCCGAGATAGCGGGAGTTACGAGCAGTACTTC

d_call: TRBD1
j_call: TRBJ2-7
v_call: TRBV27
clone_size: -
cdr3_aa: CASSLEGTAATEQYF
cdr3_nt: TGTGCCAGCAGTTTAGAAGGGACAGCTGCTACGGAGCAGTACTTC

d_call: TRBD1
j_call: TRBJ2-7
v_call: TRBV9
clone_size: -
cdr3_aa: CASSVGTVAYEQYF
cdr3_nt: TGTGCCAGCAGCGTTGGGACAGTCGCCTACGAGCAGTACTTC

d_call: -
j_call: TRBJ2-1
v_call: TRBV13
clone_size: -
cdr3_aa: CASSLSGNEQFF
cdr3_nt: TGTGCCAGCAGCCTTAGCGGCAATGAGCAGTTCTTC

d_call: -
j_call: TRBJ2-1
v_call: TRBV19
clone_size: once
cdr3_aa: CASTPRSLDNEQFF
cdr3_nt: TGTGCCAGTACCCCGAGGAGTCTGGACAATGAGCAGTTCTTC